What follows describes a single TCR beta chain. Its antigen is still unknown. In germline, CDR1 is SQVTM, CDR2 ANQGSEA. The CDR3 runs to 16 residues. V lost 5 bases and J lost 3, with 22 bases in between. This entry comes from a study of T cell responses to AZD1222 COVID-19 vaccine. Broader study findings: Rises in breadth and depth of Spike-specific TCRs came after two AZD1222 doses.

The protocol was immunoSEQ multiplex PCR, while the TCRdb copy is restricted to in-frame clones and leaves out a portion. The data contain approximately 150,000 clones, 90% to 95% of them singletons. This receptor was taken from an adult in good health. Sequences were derived from peripheral blood, sampled on day 0 of AZD1222 vaccination. This sequence joins TRBV29-1 and TRBJ1-1; a weak D match, TRBD1 (5 bases). CDR3 DNA sequence: TGCAGCGTTCTTTCAGGGCGAGGTTTAGGGCACACTGAAGCTTTCTTT. This codes for CSVLSGRGLGHTEAFF.